These T cell receptor beta chains were read from a single sample in a study of T cell responses to AZD1222 COVID-19 vaccine. The method was immunoSEQ multiplex PCR; TCRdb's version includes in-frame clones alone and lacks a portion of them. The table records around 120,000 clones, 90% to 95% of them present only once. The specimen was peripheral blood, collected on day 0 of AZD1222 vaccination. The receptors were sampled from an adult in good health. The CDR3 runs from the conserved cysteine through the conserved F or W. Fields, in order: clone size, V gene, D gene, J gene, CDR3 protein, CDR3 DNA. The D gene is left open where the match is weak. Clone sizes are given selectively: once, few, many, or a class where the clone is expanded.

clone_size: -
v_call: TRBV5-4
d_call: TRBD1
j_call: TRBJ1-2
cdr3_aa: CASSRPQGANTYGYTF
cdr3_nt: TGTGCCAGCAGCCGACCACAGGGGGCGAATACCTATGGCTACACCTTC

clone_size: once
v_call: TRBV27
d_call: -
j_call: TRBJ2-1
cdr3_aa: CATLGDYNEQFF
cdr3_nt: TGTGCCACCCTCGGGGACTACAATGAGCAGTTCTTC

clone_size: -
v_call: TRBV5-1
d_call: -
j_call: TRBJ2-7
cdr3_aa: CASSYVLGPGSYEQYF
cdr3_nt: TGCGCCAGCAGCTATGTTTTAGGTCCAGGCTCCTACGAGCAGTACTTC

clone_size: -
v_call: TRBV5-1
d_call: -
j_call: TRBJ2-5
cdr3_aa: CASSLVRSGFQETQYF
cdr3_nt: TGCGCCAGCAGCTTGGTACGTAGCGGCTTCCAAGAGACCCAGTACTTC

clone_size: -
v_call: TRBV7-9
d_call: TRBD1
j_call: TRBJ2-7
cdr3_aa: CASRTNPGTGASYEQYF
cdr3_nt: TGTGCCAGCAGGACCAATCCCGGGACAGGGGCCTCCTACGAGCAGTACTTC

clone_size: -
v_call: TRBV29-1
d_call: TRBD2
j_call: TRBJ2-1
cdr3_aa: CSVAGTSGSKLFSYNEQFF
cdr3_nt: TGCAGCGTTGCTGGGACTAGCGGGAGTAAGTTGTTTTCCTACAATGAGCAGTTCTTC

clone_size: -
v_call: TRBV11-1
d_call: -
j_call: TRBJ2-7
cdr3_aa: CASSYEKVEQYF
cdr3_nt: TGTGCCAGCAGCTATGAAAAGGTCGAGCAGTACTTC

clone_size: -
v_call: TRBV27
d_call: TRBD2
j_call: TRBJ2-1
cdr3_aa: CASSLLAGYNEQFF
cdr3_nt: TGTGCCAGCAGTTTACTAGCGGGATACAATGAGCAGTTCTTC

clone_size: -
v_call: TRBV11-2
d_call: -
j_call: TRBJ1-3
cdr3_aa: CASSLDRLQSGNTIYF
cdr3_nt: TGTGCCAGCAGCTTAGACCGATTGCAGAGTGGAAACACCATATATTTT

clone_size: -
v_call: TRBV7-8
d_call: TRBD2
j_call: TRBJ2-1
cdr3_aa: CASSTWTSGYNEQFF
cdr3_nt: TGTGCCAGCAGCACCTGGACTAGCGGCTACAATGAGCAGTTCTTC

clone_size: -
v_call: TRBV4-1
d_call: -
j_call: TRBJ2-7
cdr3_aa: CASSQGGGYEQYF
cdr3_nt: TGCGCCAGCAGCCAGGGGGGAGGCTACGAGCAGTACTTC

clone_size: -
v_call: TRBV12-3/TRBV12-4
d_call: -
j_call: TRBJ2-1
cdr3_aa: CASSFGNNEQFF
cdr3_nt: TGTGCCAGCAGTTTCGGTAACAATGAGCAGTTCTTC

clone_size: -
v_call: TRBV7-9
d_call: -
j_call: TRBJ1-1
cdr3_aa: CASRDSRLNTEAFF
cdr3_nt: TGTGCCAGCCGTGATAGTCGTTTGAACACTGAAGCTTTCTTT

clone_size: -
v_call: TRBV30
d_call: -
j_call: TRBJ1-3
cdr3_aa: CAWSPIGGSGNTIYF
cdr3_nt: TGTGCCTGGAGTCCAATCGGGGGCTCTGGAAACACCATATATTTT

clone_size: -
v_call: TRBV12-5
d_call: -
j_call: TRBJ1-2
cdr3_aa: CASGLAPGRGQGRLGYGYTF
cdr3_nt: TGTGCTAGTGGTTTGGCCCCCGGACGGGGGCAGGGAAGGTTGGGCTATGGCTACACCTTC

clone_size: -
v_call: TRBV2
d_call: TRBD1
j_call: TRBJ2-3
cdr3_aa: CASRDRGIDTQYF
cdr3_nt: TGTGCCAGCCGGGACAGGGGGATAGATACGCAGTATTTT

clone_size: -
v_call: TRBV10-3
d_call: -
j_call: TRBJ1-6
cdr3_aa: CAISEIPGHSYNSPLHF
cdr3_nt: TGTGCCATCAGTGAGATCCCAGGCCACTCCTATAATTCACCCCTCCACTTT

clone_size: -
v_call: TRBV5-1
d_call: -
j_call: TRBJ2-3
cdr3_aa: CASSLDRGGTDTQYF
cdr3_nt: TGCGCCAGCAGCTTGGATAGGGGGGGCACAGATACGCAGTATTTT

clone_size: -
v_call: TRBV5-1
d_call: TRBD1
j_call: TRBJ2-3
cdr3_aa: CASSSPGQGTDTQYF
cdr3_nt: TGCGCCAGCAGTAGCCCGGGACAGGGCACAGATACGCAGTATTTT

clone_size: -
v_call: TRBV6-5
d_call: -
j_call: TRBJ1-5
cdr3_aa: CASRFGQNSNQPQHF
cdr3_nt: TGTGCCAGCAGATTTGGACAAAATAGCAATCAGCCCCAGCATTTT

clone_size: -
v_call: TRBV6-5
d_call: TRBD2
j_call: TRBJ2-1
cdr3_aa: CASRGLAPIYNEQFF
cdr3_nt: TGTGCCAGCAGAGGACTAGCGCCAATCTACAATGAGCAGTTCTTC

clone_size: few
v_call: TRBV11-3
d_call: -
j_call: TRBJ2-7
cdr3_aa: CASSPLRSSYEQYF
cdr3_nt: TGTGCCAGCAGCCCACTCAGGAGCTCCTACGAGCAGTACTTC

clone_size: -
v_call: TRBV2
d_call: -
j_call: TRBJ2-1
cdr3_aa: CASEVLNNEQFF
cdr3_nt: TGTGCCAGCGAAGTCTTGAACAATGAGCAGTTCTTC

clone_size: -
v_call: TRBV7-9
d_call: TRBD2
j_call: TRBJ2-1
cdr3_aa: CASSSSGYNEQFF
cdr3_nt: TGTGCCAGCAGCTCTAGCGGATACAATGAGCAGTTCTTC

clone_size: -
v_call: TRBV27
d_call: TRBD1
j_call: TRBJ1-1
cdr3_aa: CASIETGGGNTEAFF
cdr3_nt: TGTGCCAGCATCGAAACAGGGGGAGGGAACACTGAAGCTTTCTTT

clone_size: -
v_call: TRBV25-1
d_call: -
j_call: TRBJ1-4
cdr3_aa: CASTRGNEKLFF
cdr3_nt: TGTGCCAGCACTAGGGGTAATGAAAAACTGTTTTTT

clone_size: once
v_call: TRBV30
d_call: TRBD2
j_call: TRBJ2-7
cdr3_aa: CAWSAGTSGRSPYEQYF
cdr3_nt: TGTGCCTGGAGTGCCGGGACTAGCGGGAGATCCCCCTACGAGCAGTACTTC

clone_size: -
v_call: TRBV27
d_call: -
j_call: TRBJ2-5
cdr3_aa: CASSLGRGDLETQYF
cdr3_nt: TGTGCCAGCAGTTTGGGCAGGGGGGATTTAGAGACCCAGTACTTC

clone_size: -
v_call: TRBV6-5
d_call: TRBD1
j_call: TRBJ1-1
cdr3_aa: CASSNRGLNTEAFF
cdr3_nt: TGTGCCAGCAGCAACAGGGGCCTGAACACTGAAGCTTTCTTT

clone_size: -
v_call: TRBV19
d_call: -
j_call: TRBJ1-5
cdr3_aa: CASSRSNQPQHF
cdr3_nt: TGTGCCAGTAGCAGGAGCAATCAGCCCCAGCATTTT

clone_size: few
v_call: TRBV6-2/TRBV6-3
d_call: -
j_call: TRBJ2-6
cdr3_aa: CASSYSKGGPTFSGANVLTF
cdr3_nt: TGTGCCAGCAGTTACTCCAAGGGGGGGCCGACTTTCTCTGGGGCCAACGTCCTGACTTTC

clone_size: once
v_call: TRBV7-9
d_call: -
j_call: TRBJ2-7
cdr3_aa: CASSPRDLPYEQYF
cdr3_nt: TGTGCCAGCAGCCCTCGCGATCTCCCCTACGAGCAGTACTTC

clone_size: -
v_call: TRBV2
d_call: -
j_call: TRBJ1-1
cdr3_aa: CASSDLWGEVNTEAFF
cdr3_nt: TGTGCCAGCAGTGATTTATGGGGCGAAGTGAACACTGAAGCTTTCTTT

clone_size: -
v_call: TRBV3-1/TRBV3-2
d_call: -
j_call: TRBJ1-6
cdr3_aa: CASSQDPPRHNYNSPLHF
cdr3_nt: TGTGCCAGCAGCCAAGATCCTCCCCGACACAACTATAATTCACCCCTCCACTTT

clone_size: -
v_call: TRBV7-2
d_call: -
j_call: TRBJ2-7
cdr3_aa: CASSLGRGVGSYEQYF
cdr3_nt: TGTGCCAGCAGCTTAGGTAGGGGGGTGGGTTCCTACGAGCAGTACTTC

clone_size: -
v_call: TRBV7-9
d_call: -
j_call: TRBJ2-5
cdr3_aa: CASSLYVQGETQYF
cdr3_nt: TGTGCCAGCAGCTTATATGTCCAGGGAGAGACCCAGTACTTC

clone_size: -
v_call: TRBV7-9
d_call: -
j_call: TRBJ2-7
cdr3_aa: CASSLETGTEQYF
cdr3_nt: TGTGCCAGCAGCTTAGAAACAGGGACCGAGCAGTACTTC